Below are 5 T cell receptor beta chains sequenced from a single sample in a study of T cell responses to AZD1222 COVID-19 vaccine. Clones were sequenced by immunoSEQ multiplex PCR, and TCRdb holds only the in-frame ones, with some missing. The sample yields under 100,000 clones, over 70% seen once. The sample here was peripheral blood, taken on day 0 of AZD1222 vaccination. These receptors were collected from an adult in good health.

The V call is TRBV10-2, the J call TRBJ1-1; tentatively, D is TRBD1 (6 bases). V lost 4 bases and J 2 bases, leaving 11 bases between the germline ends. The CDR3 totals 14 residues. Germline V lookup: CDR1 WSHSY, CDR2 SAAADI. CDR3 protein: CASSVGRGNTEAFF. The CDR3 bases are TGCGCCAGCAGTGTCGGCAGGGGAAACACTGAAGCTTTCTTT.

J is TRBJ1-5 and V is TRBV12-3 or TRBV12-4; D ambiguous. The CDR3 runs 12 residues. The V and J ends lost 5 bases and 3 bases respectively, with 5 bases between them. The CDR3 loop is CASSPVNQPQHF. As DNA, the CDR3 is TGTGCCAGCAGTCCCGTCAATCAGCCCCAGCATTTT.

The chain couples TRBV29-1 to TRBJ2-7, with TRBD2 matching over 8 bases. The ends lost 5 bases at V and 4 bases at J; junction bases unmatched: 7. In germline, CDR1 is SQVTM, CDR2 ANQGSEA. This CDR3 spans 13 amino acids. The CDR3 bases are TGCAGCGTTCGGCTAGCGGGTTTATACGAGCAGTACTTC. It yields the protein CSVRLAGLYEQYF.

The chain links TRBV2 to TRBJ2-7; 10 nucleotides align to TRBD2. The CDR3 has 15 amino acids. The V gene's germline CDR1 is SNHLY and CDR2 FYNNEI. The junction had 5 bases not matched to a gene; V was cut back by 4 bases and J by 2 bases. In DNA, the CDR3 is TGTGCCAGCAGTGCAAATAGCGGGGGGCCCTACGAGCAGTACTTC. It yields the protein CASSANSGGPYEQYF. The full variable domain, its missing parts supplied by reference TRBV2 and TRBJ2-7, is EPEVTQTPSHQVTQMGQEVILRCVPISNHLYFYWYRQILGQKVEFLVSFYNNEISEKSEIFDDQFSVERPDGSNFTLKIRSTKLEDSAMYFCASSANSGGPYEQYFGPGTRLTVT.

This rearrangement joins TRBV6-1 to TRBJ1-1, with D unclear. The CDR3 sequence is 15 residues long. Germline lookup yields CDR1 MNHNS and CDR2 SASEGT. Trimming left V 3 bases short and J 5 bases short, with 16 bases between. The CDR3 DNA is TGTGCCAGCAGTGACGCGGGAACCGGGCAAACTGAAGCTTTCTTT. Its translation: CASSDAGTGQTEAFF.